These 29 T cell receptor beta chains came from one sample sequenced in a study of monozygotic twins with inflammatory bowel disease. TCRdb re-called the 5' RACE reads; every CDR3 protein appears as one record, without DNA. In all, the sample yields about 450,000 distinct CDR3 sequences. Sequencing was done on a sample of blood. The receptors stem from a human donor with ulcerative colitis or Crohn's disease, or a healthy co-twin of an affected twin (not recorded which).

The genes are TRBV10-3 and TRBJ1-2. This CDR3 is 12 amino acids long. Germline CDR1 is ENHRY and CDR2 is SYGVKD. CDR3 residues: CAIPGGEDGYTF.

The chain couples TRBV7-2 to TRBJ1-5; TCRdb names TRBD1, which stays unverified in the absence of DNA. CDR3 length equals 15 residues. Germline V gives CDR1 SGHTA, CDR2 FQGNSA. The CDR3 spells CASSLSRGGNQPQHF.

The J gene is TRBJ2-1, the V gene TRBV20-1; TCRdb's assignment of TRBD1 cannot be checked, as there is no DNA. This CDR3 has 15 amino acids. Per the germline V gene, CDR1 is DFQATT and CDR2 is SNEGSKA (reference sequence). CDR3 in amino acids: CSALRGPVQYNEQFF.

The chain employs TRBV2 and TRBJ1-4; TCRdb's assignment of TRBD1 cannot be checked, as there is no DNA. Germline V gives CDR1 SNHLY, CDR2 FYNNEI. This CDR3 comprises 14 residues. This CDR3 is CASRAGTGREKLFF. Looking up the rest from reference TRBV2 and TRBJ1-4 gives the full variable domain: EPEVTQTPSHQVTQMGQEVILRCVPISNHLYFYWYRQILGQKVEFLVSFYNNEISEKSEIFDDQFSVERPDGSNFTLKIRSTKLEDSAMYFCASRAGTGREKLFFGSGTQLSVL.

The chain recombines TRBV6-2 or TRBV6-3 with TRBJ2-7; TCRdb designates TRBD1, a call that cannot be tested without DNA. CDR3 length equals 13 residues. From germline, CDR1 is MNHEY and CDR2 SVGEGT. This chain's CDR3 is CASKGQGSYEQYF.

J is TRBJ2-1 and V is TRBV12-3 or TRBV12-4; lacking DNA, the TRBD1 call made by TCRdb goes unchecked. The CDR3 is 15 residues long. CDR3 amino acids: CASRTQGGTVDEQFF.

The CDR3 here is CASSRRTSRDEQFF. V gene TRBV4-2 combines with J gene TRBJ2-1; TCRdb indicates TRBD2, and absent DNA this call remains unverified. Germline V gene sequence: CDR1 LGHNA, CDR2 YNFKEQ. This CDR3 is 14 amino acids long.

This chain joins TRBV12-3 or TRBV12-4 and TRBJ1-1; TCRdb's D call, TRBD1, is unchecked because there is no DNA. The CDR3 covers 16 residues. CDR3 loop: CASSRRRTARNTEAFF.

The chain joins TRBV10-3 to TRBJ2-5; the TRBD2 assignment by TCRdb is unverifiable without DNA. This CDR3 comprises 14 residues. CDR1 ENHRY and CDR2 SYGVKD come from the germline V gene. The CDR3 reads CAIKGTSGEETQYF.

The chain combines TRBV7-9 with TRBJ2-3; the TCRdb call, TRBD1, lacks DNA for checking. This CDR3 spans 14 amino acids. The germline CDR1 and CDR2 sequences are SEHNR and FQNEAQ (reference sequence). The chain's CDR3 is CASSRGGQTDTQYF.

J is TRBJ1-6 and V is TRBV3-1. The CDR3 spans 14 residues. The V gene's germline CDR1 is LGHDT and CDR2 YNNKEL (reference sequence). CDR3 loop: CASSQEGAMWTLHF.

The chain recombines TRBV20-1 with TRBJ2-1. The CDR3 loop spans 11 amino acids. In germline, CDR1 is DFQATT, CDR2 SNEGSKA (reference sequence). This CDR3 reads CSARSDNEQFF.

The CDR3: CASFGGAYSNQPQHF. The gene calls are TRBV28 and TRBJ1-5; checking the TCRdb D call of TRBD1 is not possible without DNA. This CDR3 spans 15 amino acids. Germline loops: CDR1 MDHEN, CDR2 SYDVKM.

This chain links TRBV18 with TRBJ2-2. The CDR3 sequence is 15 residues long. CDR1 is KGHSH, CDR2 LQKENI, per germline. The CDR3 sequence: CASSPRRGEPGELFF.

The genes are TRBV5-5 and TRBJ1-1. Germline CDR1 SGHKS, CDR2 YYEKEE (reference sequence). The CDR3 runs to 16 residues. This CDR3 reads CASSLAGDTLNTEAFF.

CDR3 sequence reads: CASSFPTREETQYF. The rearrangement joins TRBV7-2 to TRBJ2-5; as DNA is missing, the TRBD2 call by TCRdb cannot be tested. The CDR3 contains 14 residues. CDR1 and CDR2 (germline): SGHTA, FQGNSA. The variable domain in full, with the rest retrieved from reference TRBV7-2 and TRBJ2-5, is GAGVSQSPSNKVTEKGKDVELRCDPISGHTALYWYRQSLGQGLEFLIYFQGNSAPDKSGLPSDRFSAERTGGSVSTLTIQRTQQEDSAVYLCASSFPTREETQYFGPGTRLLVL.

The chain is built from TRBV7-9 and TRBJ1-1; TCRdb designates TRBD1, a call that cannot be tested without DNA. Germline loops: CDR1 SEHNR, CDR2 FQNEAQ (reference sequence). CDR3 length: 15 residues. CDR3: CASSLRTPLSTEAFF.

This chain links TRBV2 with TRBJ2-2; without DNA, the TCRdb call of TRBD2 cannot be checked. Germline lookup yields CDR1 SNHLY and CDR2 FYNNEI. CDR3 length: 15 amino acids. This CDR3 reads CASTVSGVNTGELFF.

V is TRBV5-1 and J is TRBJ2-3; TCRdb returns TRBD1, unconfirmable since there is no DNA. CDR1 is SGHRS and CDR2 is YFSETQ in the germline V gene. The CDR3 is 16 amino acids. The chain's CDR3 is CASSWLGRISTDTQYF.

The chain links TRBV6-1 to TRBJ2-2. The CDR3 has 12 residues. Per the germline V gene, CDR1 is MNHNS and CDR2 is SASEGT. The CDR3 sequence: CASTRSAGELFF.

V gene TRBV4-1 combines with J gene TRBJ1-6. Per the germline V gene, CDR1 is MGHRA and CDR2 is YSYEKL. This CDR3 contains 15 residues. The chain's CDR3 is CASSQDDPSNSPLHF.

The rearrangement uses TRBV20-1 and TRBJ2-5. The CDR3 totals 12 residues. Germline V CDR1 and CDR2: DFQATT, SNEGSKA (reference sequence). Here the CDR3 reads CSAFRPQETQYF.

The genes are TRBV20-1 and TRBJ2-7; TCRdb calls TRBD1, which cannot be checked without DNA. The CDR3 covers 14 residues. Germline CDR1 and CDR2: DFQATT and SNEGSKA (reference sequence). CDR3 sequence reads: CSASVPTGGYEQYF.

The V and J genes are TRBV5-1 and TRBJ2-1; with no DNA, the TCRdb D assignment of TRBD2 cannot be verified. The germline CDR1 and CDR2 sequences are SGHRS and YFSETQ. This CDR3 has 12 amino acids. The CDR3 protein is CASSPPSAEQFF.

The CDR3 loop is CASSYSTSGYNEQFF. J is TRBJ2-1 and V is TRBV6-2 or TRBV6-3; the TCRdb D gene call, TRBD2, has no DNA to confirm it. Germline CDR1 MNHEY, CDR2 SVGEGT. CDR3 length: 15 residues.

The V call is TRBV12-3 or TRBV12-4, the J call TRBJ1-4; the D call of TRBD1 rests on TCRdb alone, since no DNA is present to check it. The CDR3 is made up of 16 amino acids. The CDR3 loop reads CASRRTGGASHEKLFF.

The chain carries TRBV28 and TRBJ1-1; TCRdb's assignment of TRBD1 cannot be checked, as there is no DNA. The CDR3 totals 15 residues. The germline gives CDR1 MDHEN, CDR2 SYDVKM. The CDR3 loop reads CASSRIHRGNTEAFF.

J is TRBJ1-2 and V is TRBV20-1; the D call of TRBD1 rests on TCRdb alone, since no DNA is present to check it. Germline CDR1 reads DFQATT; CDR2 reads SNEGSKA (reference sequence). The CDR3 totals 14 residues. The CDR3 sequence is CSGGTGVSGGGYTF.

V is TRBV7-3 and J is TRBJ2-5. Germline CDR1 SGHTA, CDR2 FQGTGA. The CDR3 has 13 amino acids. CDR3 residues: CASSRGFGETQYF.